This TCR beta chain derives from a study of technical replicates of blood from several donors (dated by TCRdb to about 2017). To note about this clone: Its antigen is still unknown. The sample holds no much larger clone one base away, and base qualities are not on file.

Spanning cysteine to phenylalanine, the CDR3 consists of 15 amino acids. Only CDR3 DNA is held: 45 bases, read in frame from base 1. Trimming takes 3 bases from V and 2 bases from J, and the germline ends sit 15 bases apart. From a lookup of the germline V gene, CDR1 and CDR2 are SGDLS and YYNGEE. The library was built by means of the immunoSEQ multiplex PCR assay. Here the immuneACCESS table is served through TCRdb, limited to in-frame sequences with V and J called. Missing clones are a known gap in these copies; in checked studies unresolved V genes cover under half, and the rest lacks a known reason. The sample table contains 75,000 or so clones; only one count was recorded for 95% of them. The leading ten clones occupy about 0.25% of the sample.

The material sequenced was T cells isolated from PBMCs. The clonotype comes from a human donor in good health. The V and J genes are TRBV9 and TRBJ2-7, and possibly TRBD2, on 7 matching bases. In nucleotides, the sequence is TGTGCCAGCAGCGGGGGGCGGGAGTCGACCTACGAGCAGTACTTC. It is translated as CASSGGRESTYEQYF.